Below are 10 T cell receptor beta chains sequenced from a single sample in a study of blood T cell repertoires in COVID-19. Profiled with immunoSEQ multiplex PCR; TCRdb holds only in-frame clones, not every one. The sample lists around 250,000 clones, around 88% occurring once. Specimen: peripheral blood. The receptors shown here come from a man between 40 and 49 years old with active or convalescent COVID-19.

The chain recombines TRBV3-1 (or the pseudogene TRBV3-2) with TRBJ2-7, with D possibly matching TRBD1 (5 bases). Trimming cost V 0 bases and J 0 bases, with 12 bases left between them. CDR1 is LGHDT and CDR2 is YNNKEL in the germline V gene (reference sequence). The CDR3 is made up of 16 amino acids. The CDR3 is CASSQDFRGNSYEQYF. The CDR3 DNA reads TGTGCCAGCAGCCAAGATTTTAGGGGAAACTCCTACGAGCAGTACTTC.

The count of this clone is one. The chain uses TRBV7-9 and TRBJ2-2; weak D call: TRBD1 (6 bases). Between the trimmed V and J ends, which lost 5 bases and 1 base, there was a span of 11 bases. CDR1 is SEHNR and CDR2 is FQNEAQ in the germline V gene (reference sequence). This CDR3 spans 15 amino acids. DNA of the CDR3: TGTGCCAGCAGCCGGCGGACAGTGAACACCGGGGAGCTGTTTTTT. Amino acid sequence: CASSRRTVNTGELFF.

The chain links TRBV27 to TRBJ2-3; 13 bases map to TRBD2. Germline CDR1 reads MNHEY; CDR2 reads SMNVEV (reference sequence). There are 23 residues in the CDR3. V was pared by 6 bases and J by 0 bases, with 24 bases of the junction left unmatched. CDR3 bases: TGTGCCAGCAGACCAAACCCGGGACTAGCGGGGATCCCTACCTTTTCTAGCACAGATACGCAGTATTTT. Amino acids: CASRPNPGLAGIPTFSSTDTQYF.

The gene calls are TRBV29-1 and TRBJ1-1; D is possibly TRBD1 (5 bases). The V gene's germline CDR1 is SQVTM and CDR2 ANQGSEA. This CDR3 contains 15 residues. V lost 3 bases and J lost 1, with 15 bases in between. The CDR3 bases are TGCAGCGTTGATGCGGGAGTCAGGGCGAACACTGAAGCTTTCTTT. As protein: CSVDAGVRANTEAFF.

Here the CDR3 reads CASRSDRNSGNTIYF. The CDR3 bases are TGTGCCAGCAGAAGTGACAGAAACTCTGGAAACACCATATATTTT. The chain links TRBV11-2 to TRBJ1-3, with a tentative D call TRBD1 (5 bases). The V gene lost 6 bases and the J gene lost 0 bases, with 12 bases spanning the gap. The length of the CDR3 is 15 residues. CDR1 is SGHAT, CDR2 FQNNGV, per germline.

V and J are TRBV27 and TRBJ2-7; 9 bases agree with TRBD1. Germline CDR1 is MNHEY and CDR2 is SMNVEV (reference sequence). The trim removed 5 bases at V and 3 bases at J, leaving 5 bases unmatched. CDR3 length equals 14 residues. For the CDR3, the DNA is TGTGCCAGCAGTAAGAGGACAGGGGACTACGAGCAGTACTTC. Translation: CASSKRTGDYEQYF.

The rearrangement links TRBV2 to TRBJ1-1; D not certain. V lost 8 bases and J 1 base, leaving 17 bases between the germline ends. The CDR3 loop spans 15 amino acids. Germline-derived CDR1 and CDR2 are SNHLY and FYNNEI. The CDR3, as DNA: TGTGCCAGCTTTACAATGTCAACGTGGAACACTGAAGCTTTCTTT. Its protein product is CASFTMSTWNTEAFF.

The J gene is TRBJ1-1, the V gene TRBV29-1; D remains ambiguous. Germline CDR1 and CDR2: SQVTM and ANQGSEA. V lost 7 bases and J lost 3, with 9 bases in between. The CDR3 contains 11 residues. The CDR3 spells CSAVGHTEAFF. Written as DNA, the CDR3 is TGCAGCGCCGTGGGCCACACTGAAGCTTTCTTT.

CDR3 amino acids: CASTYYAGSPLHF. The CDR3 region has the DNA TGTGCCAGCACTTATTATGCCGGTTCACCCCTCCACTTT. The chain combines TRBV12-3 or TRBV12-4 with TRBJ1-6; the D is unclear. V was cut by 7 bases and J by 9 bases, with 13 bases left in between. The CDR3 loop spans 13 amino acids.

V usage is TRBV19 and J usage is TRBJ1-1; no clear D. Deletions cut 9 bases from V and 6 bases from J, with 11 bases between. Per the germline V gene, CDR1 is LNHDA and CDR2 is SQIVND (reference sequence). This CDR3 has 11 amino acids. CDR3 sequence: CASSSVAEAFF. The CDR3 DNA sequence: TGTGCCAGCAGTTCGGTGGCTGAAGCTTTCTTT.